Detailed here is one T cell receptor beta chain. Naive CD8 populations comprised CD45RO-negative cells positively selected for CCR7, excluding terminally differentiated effector memory CD45RA+ cells. The method was immunoSEQ multiplex PCR; TCRdb's version includes in-frame clones alone and lacks a portion of them. Altogether around 560,000 clones are present, about 95% being singletons, with the ten largest covering over 0.1%. This sample was included in a study of shared clonotypes between healthy human individuals. The clonotype comes from a woman aged 25-40 years in good health. The sample was naive CD8+ T cells sorted from blood.

The CDR3 nucleotides are TGCGCCAGCAGCCAAGAGGGGGGGGACGGTACAGATACGCAGTATTTT. This sequence encodes CASSQEGGDGTDTQYF. J is TRBJ2-3 and V is TRBV4-1, with 7 positions matching TRBD2. The CDR3 length is 16 residues. CDR1 and CDR2 (germline): MGHRA, YSYEKL. With V trimmed by 0 bases and J by 3 bases, 6 bases remained unmatched.